A selection of T cell receptor beta chains follows, all from one sample in a study of shared clonotypes between healthy human individuals. Libraries were prepared by immunoSEQ multiplex PCR; TCRdb keeps only in-frame clonotypes and omits some of them. The sample yields about 2.4 million clones, approximately 93% seen once. Material: naive CD4+ T cells from PBMCs. The source of these receptors is a man between 18 and 29 years old in good health. Some clones in this sample may be carry-over from other donors' samples. CDR3s include the opening cysteine and the closing phenylalanine or tryptophan. Fields, in order: V gene, CDR3 length, D gene, J gene, clone size, CDR3 protein, CDR3 DNA. D genes are given only for firm matches. Size tells how often a clone was seen (once, few, many) or the class of an expanded clone, and some rows leave it out.

v_call: TRBV2
cdr3_length: 13
d_call: .
j_call: TRBJ2-2
clone_size: .
cdr3_aa: CASTRGVSGELFF
cdr3_nt: TGTGCCAGCACCCGAGGGGTTTCCGGGGAGCTGTTTTTT

v_call: TRBV19
cdr3_length: 16
d_call: .
j_call: TRBJ1-1
clone_size: .
cdr3_aa: CASSIFQGLLNTEAFF
cdr3_nt: TGTGCCAGTAGTATTTTTCAAGGACTGCTGAACACTGAAGCTTTCTTT

v_call: TRBV7-9
cdr3_length: 15
d_call: TRBD1
j_call: TRBJ1-4
clone_size: .
cdr3_aa: CASSSDRGSNEKLFF
cdr3_nt: TGTGCCAGCAGCTCAGACAGGGGTTCAAATGAAAAACTGTTTTTT

v_call: TRBV5-1
cdr3_length: 13
d_call: .
j_call: TRBJ2-2
clone_size: .
cdr3_aa: CASSLTSSGELFF
cdr3_nt: TGCGCCAGCAGCCTCACGAGTTCCGGGGAGCTGTTTTTT

v_call: TRBV9
cdr3_length: 14
d_call: .
j_call: TRBJ2-7
clone_size: .
cdr3_aa: CASSSPGHPSEQYF
cdr3_nt: TGTGCCAGCAGCTCCCCGGGACACCCCTCTGAGCAGTACTTC

v_call: TRBV5-1
cdr3_length: 15
d_call: TRBD1
j_call: TRBJ1-1
clone_size: .
cdr3_aa: CASSVDRASNTEAFF
cdr3_nt: TGCGCCAGCAGCGTGGACAGGGCATCGAACACTGAAGCTTTCTTT

v_call: TRBV5-1
cdr3_length: 15
d_call: .
j_call: TRBJ2-7
clone_size: .
cdr3_aa: CASSLTTGSAGEQYF
cdr3_nt: TGCGCCAGCAGCTTGACAACAGGGTCCGCCGGCGAGCAGTACTTC

v_call: TRBV7-3
cdr3_length: 16
d_call: .
j_call: TRBJ1-1
clone_size: .
cdr3_aa: CASSLTPRAVNTEAFF
cdr3_nt: TGTGCCAGCAGCTTAACCCCGCGGGCAGTTAACACTGAAGCTTTCTTT

v_call: TRBV6-5
cdr3_length: 13
d_call: .
j_call: TRBJ2-2
clone_size: .
cdr3_aa: CASKGANTGELFF
cdr3_nt: TGTGCCAGCAAGGGGGCGAACACCGGGGAGCTGTTTTTT

v_call: TRBV5-1
cdr3_length: 14
d_call: .
j_call: TRBJ1-1
clone_size: .
cdr3_aa: CASSEDGLNTEAFF
cdr3_nt: TGCGCCAGCAGCGAGGACGGCCTGAACACTGAAGCTTTCTTT

v_call: TRBV5-4
cdr3_length: 16
d_call: .
j_call: TRBJ1-1
clone_size: .
cdr3_aa: CASSPGGRGAYTEAFF
cdr3_nt: TGTGCCAGCAGCCCGGGGGGTCGGGGGGCCTACACTGAAGCTTTCTTT

v_call: TRBV5-1
cdr3_length: 15
d_call: TRBD1
j_call: TRBJ2-5
clone_size: .
cdr3_aa: CASQKWGQGAETQYF
cdr3_nt: TGCGCCAGCCAAAAGTGGGGACAGGGGGCAGAGACCCAGTACTTC

v_call: TRBV11-3
cdr3_length: 13
d_call: .
j_call: TRBJ1-1
clone_size: .
cdr3_aa: CASSPTGNTEAFF
cdr3_nt: TGTGCCAGCAGCCCGACAGGGAACACTGAAGCTTTCTTT

v_call: TRBV7-9
cdr3_length: 13
d_call: .
j_call: TRBJ2-2
clone_size: .
cdr3_aa: CASSPMGTGELFF
cdr3_nt: TGTGCCAGCAGCCCTATGGGCACCGGGGAGCTGTTTTTT

v_call: TRBV7-3
cdr3_length: 14
d_call: .
j_call: TRBJ1-3
clone_size: once
cdr3_aa: CASSLEGYGNTIYF
cdr3_nt: TGTGCCAGCAGCTTAGAGGGCTATGGAAACACCATATATTTT

v_call: TRBV11-2
cdr3_length: 11
d_call: TRBD2
j_call: TRBJ2-5
clone_size: .
cdr3_aa: CASGEGETQYF
cdr3_nt: TGTGCCAGCGGGGAGGGGGAGACCCAGTACTTC

v_call: TRBV30
cdr3_length: 15
d_call: TRBD2
j_call: TRBJ2-3
clone_size: .
cdr3_aa: CAWSLSGSSTDTQYF
cdr3_nt: TGTGCCTGGAGTCTTAGCGGGAGCAGCACAGATACGCAGTATTTT

v_call: TRBV7-3
cdr3_length: 16
d_call: TRBD2
j_call: TRBJ2-2
clone_size: once
cdr3_aa: CASSLGGRVNTGELFF
cdr3_nt: TGTGCCAGCAGCTTAGGTGGGAGGGTGAACACCGGGGAGCTGTTTTTT

v_call: TRBV4-1
cdr3_length: 16
d_call: TRBD2
j_call: TRBJ2-7
clone_size: once
cdr3_aa: CASSQPRLAGGREQYF
cdr3_nt: TGCGCCAGCAGCCAACCTCGACTAGCGGGGGGTCGGGAGCAGTACTTC

v_call: TRBV18
cdr3_length: 14
d_call: .
j_call: TRBJ1-1
clone_size: .
cdr3_aa: CASSPPDSEVKAFF
cdr3_nt: TGTGCCAGCTCACCACCAGACAGCGAGGTCAAAGCTTTCTTT

v_call: TRBV2
cdr3_length: 16
d_call: TRBD1
j_call: TRBJ1-4
clone_size: .
cdr3_aa: CASSRQGQRVDEKLFF
cdr3_nt: TGTGCCAGCAGCAGACAGGGGCAAAGGGTGGATGAAAAACTGTTTTTT

v_call: TRBV6-6
cdr3_length: 15
d_call: .
j_call: TRBJ2-1
clone_size: .
cdr3_aa: CASSPTSPPFNEQFF
cdr3_nt: TGTGCCAGCAGTCCTACTAGCCCACCCTTCAATGAGCAGTTCTTC

v_call: TRBV5-4
cdr3_length: 16
d_call: .
j_call: TRBJ2-4
clone_size: .
cdr3_aa: CASSLGKQQAKNIQYF
cdr3_nt: TGTGCCAGCAGCTTGGGCAAGCAACAAGCCAAAAACATTCAGTACTTC

v_call: TRBV9
cdr3_length: 14
d_call: .
j_call: TRBJ2-2
clone_size: .
cdr3_aa: CASSVDRAPGELFF
cdr3_nt: TGTGCCAGCAGCGTAGATAGAGCCCCCGGGGAGCTGTTTTTT

v_call: TRBV2
cdr3_length: 13
d_call: .
j_call: TRBJ1-6
clone_size: .
cdr3_aa: CASSEESAEPLHF
cdr3_nt: TGTGCCAGCAGTGAAGAATCGGCGGAACCCCTCCACTTT

v_call: TRBV4-2
cdr3_length: 16
d_call: .
j_call: TRBJ2-3
clone_size: once
cdr3_aa: CASSQITSFSTDTQYF
cdr3_nt: TGTGCCAGCAGCCAAATTACTAGTTTCAGCACAGATACGCAGTATTTT

v_call: TRBV25-1
cdr3_length: 16
d_call: TRBD1
j_call: TRBJ2-4
clone_size: .
cdr3_aa: CASSEFPGTGKNIQYF
cdr3_nt: TGTGCCAGCAGTGAATTTCCAGGGACAGGAAAAAACATTCAGTACTTC

v_call: TRBV14
cdr3_length: 13
d_call: TRBD1
j_call: TRBJ1-5
clone_size: .
cdr3_aa: CASSQDPTGGQHF
cdr3_nt: TGTGCCAGCAGCCAAGATCCGACAGGGGGCCAGCATTTT

v_call: TRBV19
cdr3_length: 15
d_call: TRBD2
j_call: TRBJ2-3
clone_size: .
cdr3_aa: CASSIVAGRTDTQYF
cdr3_nt: TGTGCCAGTAGTATAGTAGCGGGGCGCACAGATACGCAGTATTTT

v_call: TRBV5-1
cdr3_length: 14
d_call: .
j_call: TRBJ2-5
clone_size: .
cdr3_aa: CASSGITGSETQYF
cdr3_nt: TGCGCCAGCAGCGGAATAACAGGGTCAGAGACCCAGTACTTC

v_call: TRBV6-5
cdr3_length: 15
d_call: TRBD2
j_call: TRBJ2-7
clone_size: .
cdr3_aa: CASSTLAGEGYEQYF
cdr3_nt: TGTGCCAGCAGTACCCTAGCGGGAGAGGGCTACGAGCAGTACTTC

v_call: TRBV5-4
cdr3_length: 14
d_call: TRBD1
j_call: TRBJ2-7
clone_size: .
cdr3_aa: CASSLEQGSYEQYF
cdr3_nt: TGTGCCAGCAGCTTGGAACAGGGGAGCTACGAGCAGTACTTC

v_call: TRBV11-2
cdr3_length: 15
d_call: TRBD2
j_call: TRBJ2-7
clone_size: .
cdr3_aa: CASTFRLAGVSEQYF
cdr3_nt: TGTGCCAGCACCTTCAGACTAGCGGGGGTTTCCGAGCAGTACTTC

v_call: TRBV2
cdr3_length: 14
d_call: TRBD1
j_call: TRBJ1-4
clone_size: .
cdr3_aa: CASRGTVLNEKLFF
cdr3_nt: TGTGCCAGCAGGGGGACAGTACTTAATGAAAAACTGTTTTTT

v_call: TRBV15
cdr3_length: 12
d_call: .
j_call: TRBJ2-1
clone_size: .
cdr3_aa: CATSRVANEQFF
cdr3_nt: TGTGCCACCAGCAGAGTGGCTAATGAGCAGTTCTTC

v_call: TRBV5-1
cdr3_length: 14
d_call: TRBD1
j_call: TRBJ2-7
clone_size: .
cdr3_aa: CASSLAGTGGEQYF
cdr3_nt: TGCGCCAGCAGCTTGGCCGGGACAGGGGGTGAGCAGTACTTC

v_call: TRBV5-1
cdr3_length: 14
d_call: TRBD1
j_call: TRBJ1-1
clone_size: once
cdr3_aa: CASSTTGVNTEAFF
cdr3_nt: TGCGCCAGCAGCACGACAGGGGTGAACACTGAAGCTTTCTTT

v_call: TRBV19
cdr3_length: 15
d_call: TRBD1
j_call: TRBJ2-3
clone_size: .
cdr3_aa: CASSRTGTYTDTQYF
cdr3_nt: TGTGCCAGTTCACGGACAGGGACTTACACAGATACGCAGTATTTT

v_call: TRBV5-1
cdr3_length: 14
d_call: .
j_call: TRBJ2-7
clone_size: .
cdr3_aa: CASSLGTETYEQYF
cdr3_nt: TGCGCCAGCAGCTTGGGGACCGAGACCTACGAGCAGTACTTC

v_call: TRBV9
cdr3_length: 15
d_call: TRBD1
j_call: TRBJ1-5
clone_size: .
cdr3_aa: CASSLRGQGREPQHF
cdr3_nt: TGTGCCAGCAGCCTCCGTGGACAGGGCAGGGAGCCCCAGCATTTT

v_call: TRBV7-2
cdr3_length: 16
d_call: TRBD2
j_call: TRBJ2-3
clone_size: .
cdr3_aa: CASSSLAGGYTDTQYF
cdr3_nt: TGTGCCAGCAGCTCGCTAGCGGGAGGGTACACAGATACGCAGTATTTT

v_call: TRBV2
cdr3_length: 13
d_call: .
j_call: TRBJ1-2
clone_size: .
cdr3_aa: CASSQGRDTGYTF
cdr3_nt: TGTGCCAGCAGCCAGGGACGGGATACTGGCTACACCTTC

v_call: TRBV10-3
cdr3_length: 14
d_call: .
j_call: TRBJ1-1
clone_size: few
cdr3_aa: CAISESQGTTEAFF
cdr3_nt: TGTGCCATCAGTGAGTCACAGGGAACCACTGAAGCTTTCTTT

v_call: TRBV18
cdr3_length: 14
d_call: .
j_call: TRBJ2-3
clone_size: .
cdr3_aa: CASSPPVMPDTQYF
cdr3_nt: TGTGCCAGCTCACCACCGGTAATGCCAGATACGCAGTATTTT

v_call: TRBV7-2
cdr3_length: 13
d_call: .
j_call: TRBJ1-1
clone_size: .
cdr3_aa: CASSLAPLVEAFF
cdr3_nt: TGTGCCAGCAGCTTAGCGCCTCTCGTTGAAGCTTTCTTT

v_call: TRBV4-3
cdr3_length: 16
d_call: TRBD1
j_call: TRBJ1-2
clone_size: .
cdr3_aa: CASSQAGTGHHYGYTF
cdr3_nt: TGCGCCAGCAGCCAAGCCGGGACAGGGCATCACTATGGCTACACCTTC

v_call: TRBV29-1
cdr3_length: 13
d_call: .
j_call: TRBJ2-7
clone_size: .
cdr3_aa: CSVAAGRGGEQYF
cdr3_nt: TGCAGCGTTGCAGCGGGCAGGGGGGGCGAGCAGTACTTC

v_call: TRBV4-2
cdr3_length: 14
d_call: .
j_call: TRBJ1-1
clone_size: .
cdr3_aa: CASSLFTMNTEAFF
cdr3_nt: TGTGCCAGCAGCCTCTTTACAATGAACACTGAAGCTTTCTTT